A single sample is the source of the 27 T cell receptor beta chains below, sequenced in a study of shared clonotypes between healthy human individuals. TCRdb keeps only in-frame clones here, not all; method: immunoSEQ multiplex PCR. The repertoire holds around 300,000 clones, with roughly 84% as singletons. Source material: memory CD8+ T cells sorted from blood. Subset defined: CD45RO+ cells pooled with CCR7-negative TemRA cells. The receptors stem from a man aged 18 to 29 in good health.

The gene calls are TRBV13 and TRBJ1-1; D unresolved. V was cut by 0 bases and J by 4 bases, with 15 bases left in between. Germline CDR1 PRHDT, CDR2 FYEKMQ (reference sequence). The CDR3 has 16 residues. DNA for the CDR3: TGTGCCAGCAGCTTAGGCGGCTCCCGGCGGGGCACTGAAGCTTTCTTT. Translated, it gives CASSLGGSRRGTEAFF. Supplemented by reference TRBV13 and TRBJ1-1, the full variable domain reads AAGVIQSPRHLIKEKRETATLKCYPIPRHDTVYWYQQGPGQDPQFLISFYEKMQSDKGSIPDRFSAQQFSDYHSELNMSSLELGDSALYFCASSLGGSRRGTEAFFGQGTRLTVV.

The rearrangement uses TRBV6-1 and TRBJ2-7; no clear D gene. V lost 1 base to trimming and J lost 0 bases, with 10 bases between them. The CDR3 runs to 15 residues. The germline CDR1 and CDR2 sequences are MNHNS and SASEGT. As DNA, the CDR3 is TGTGCCAGCAGTGAAGGCCAGGATGGCTCCTACGAGCAGTACTTC. Residues: CASSEGQDGSYEQYF.

This clone was detected only a few times. The chain has TRBV5-3 and TRBJ2-3; no clear D gene. TRBV5-3 is an ORF for which the function is uncertain. The CDR3 sequence is 16 residues long. The germline V and J ends were trimmed by 1 base and 1 base, with 13 bases remaining between them. This chain's CDR3 is CARSLRWRSRTDTQYF. In DNA form, the CDR3 reads TGTGCCAGAAGCTTGAGATGGCGGTCTCGCACAGATACGCAGTATTTT.

The V gene is TRBV4-1, the J gene TRBJ2-5, with D unresolved. Per germline, CDR1 MGHRA and CDR2 YSYEKL. V shed 0 bases and J shed 3 bases, with 14 bases lying between them. The CDR3 is 16 amino acids. The CDR3 region is CASSQDSRAFKETQYF. The CDR3 bases are TGCGCCAGCAGCCAAGATAGTCGAGCCTTCAAAGAGACCCAGTACTTC.

The chain couples TRBV9 to TRBJ1-2; the D is unclear. V shed 0 bases and J shed 4 bases, with 19 bases lying between them. The CDR3 spans 17 residues. Looked up from germline, CDR1 is SGDLS and CDR2 is YYNGEE. CDR3 nucleotides: TGTGCCAGCAGCGTAGGTTCGGTGTTAGGGCCCCTCTATGGCTACACCTTC. It translates to CASSVGSVLGPLYGYTF.

The chain joins TRBV6-1 to TRBJ1-1, with D unresolved. V was shortened by 2 bases and J by 3 bases, with 7 bases between the two germline ends. The CDR3 totals 13 residues. The germline V gene encodes CDR1 MNHNS and CDR2 SASEGT. CDR3 bases: TGTGCCAGCAGTGAACTGCGGGACACTGAAGCTTTCTTT. Translating gives CASSELRDTEAFF.

V gene TRBV2 combines with J gene TRBJ2-7; D possibly corresponds to TRBD1 (6 bases). The V and J ends lost 7 bases and 1 base respectively, with 11 bases between them. The CDR3 contains 13 residues. Germline V gene sequence: CDR1 SNHLY, CDR2 FYNNEI. CDR3 amino acids: CASTGTSSYEQYF. The CDR3 nucleotides read TGTGCCAGCACCGGGACATCTTCCTACGAGCAGTACTTC.

This chain links TRBV5-6 with TRBJ1-1; D gene uncertain. The germline V gene has CDR1 SGHDT and CDR2 YYEEEE. This CDR3 comprises 14 residues. V was shortened by 0 bases and J by 5 bases, with 11 bases between the two germline ends. CDR3 residues: CASSLAELWTEAFF. The CDR3, as DNA: TGTGCCAGCAGCTTGGCGGAACTGTGGACTGAAGCTTTCTTT.

This clone was seen more than once but under ten times. V is TRBV5-4 and J is TRBJ2-7; D is unresolved. V was pared by 4 bases and J by 7 bases, with 15 bases between. Germline lookup yields CDR1 SGHNT and CDR2 YYREEE (reference sequence). The CDR3 loop spans 13 amino acids. Here the CDR3 DNA reads TGTGCCAGCAGCCCCCCCGGTACCAGGGAGCAGTACTTC. It translates to CASSPPGTREQYF. The whole variable domain, filled in from reference TRBV5-4 and TRBJ2-7, reads ETGVTQSPTHLIKTRGQQVTLRCSSQSGHNTVSWYQQALGQGPQFIFQYYREEENGRGNFPPRFSGLQFPNYSSELNVNALELDDSALYLCASSPPGTREQYFGPGTRLTVT.

This rearrangement joins TRBV5-4 to TRBJ2-7; TRBD1 matches at 10 bases. The length of the CDR3 is 13 residues. J lost 3 bases, V lost 5 bases, and 2 bases had no gene match. The germline V gene encodes CDR1 SGHNT and CDR2 YYREEE (reference sequence). This CDR3 reads CASSRDRGYEQYF. The DNA for the CDR3 is TGTGCCAGCAGTCGGGACAGGGGCTACGAGCAGTACTTC.

The sample holds one count of this clone. This sequence joins TRBV7-8 and TRBJ1-5, with a possible D match to TRBD1 (6 bases). Per the germline V gene, CDR1 is SGHVS and CDR2 is FQNEAQ. The CDR3 has 16 amino acids. The V end was cut by 2 bases, the J end by 1 base, with 12 bases between. The CDR3: CASSLLHRASNQPQHF. DNA for the CDR3: TGTGCCAGCAGCTTATTACACAGGGCAAGCAATCAGCCCCAGCATTTT.

The rearrangement joins TRBV6-5 to TRBJ1-1; D might be TRBD1 (6 bases). CDR3 length: 13 residues. Per germline, CDR1 MNHEY and CDR2 SVGAGI. Between the trimmed V and J ends, which lost 6 bases and 1 base, there was a span of 9 bases. CDR3 residues: CASRQGTNTEAFF. CDR3 nucleotides: TGTGCCAGCAGACAGGGAACGAACACTGAAGCTTTCTTT.

This chain links TRBV4-1 with TRBJ2-7; D is uncertain. Germline lookup yields CDR1 MGHRA and CDR2 YSYEKL. V was shortened by 5 bases and J by 3 bases, with 17 bases between the two germline ends. The CDR3 runs to 15 residues. CDR3 loop: CASSDEDSPLYEQYF. The CDR3 coding sequence is TGCGCCAGCAGCGATGAAGACTCGCCCCTCTACGAGCAGTACTTC.

This clone showed up just a few times. The chain is built from TRBV27 and TRBJ2-4; D may be TRBD2 (5 bases). With 5 bases removed from V and 8 bases from J, the gap between germline ends came to 13 bases. The CDR3 has 13 residues. CDR1 and CDR2 (germline): MNHEY, SMNVEV (reference sequence). CDR3 coding DNA: TGTGCCAGCAGTCCGGGTTGGGAGCACATTCAGTACTTC. Amino acid sequence: CASSPGWEHIQYF.

The chain links TRBV25-1 to TRBJ1-1, with D hard to call. CDR1 is MGHDK and CDR2 is SYGVNS in the germline V gene. Deletions cut 0 bases from V and 5 bases from J, with 4 bases between. This CDR3 is built from 12 residues. CDR3 DNA: TGTGCCAGCAGTGAATACGGTACTGAAGCTTTCTTT. It yields the protein CASSEYGTEAFF. The complete variable domain, with remaining parts taken from reference TRBV25-1 and TRBJ1-1, reads EADIYQTPRYLVIGTGKKITLECSQTMGHDKMYWYQQDPGMELHLIHYSYGVNSTEKGDLSSESTVSRIRTEHFPLTLESARPSHTSQYLCASSEYGTEAFFGQGTRLTVV.

V and J are TRBV6-5 and TRBJ1-5, with 7 bases that match TRBD1. CDR3 length equals 13 residues. The V gene end was trimmed by 6 bases and the J gene end by 2 bases; junction bases not matched to a gene: 1. Germline V gives CDR1 MNHEY, CDR2 SVGAGI. CDR3 DNA: TGTGCCAGCAGCCAGGGGGGCAATCAGCCCCAGCATTTT. Translating it yields CASSQGGNQPQHF.

The chain carries TRBV7-9 and TRBJ1-4, with D maybe TRBD1 (5 bases). CDR3 length equals 12 residues. Trimming took off 4 bases at V and 8 bases at J, with 8 bases between the two ends. Germline V gene sequence: CDR1 SEHNR, CDR2 FQNEAQ (reference sequence). CDR3 loop: CASSSGGEKLFF. The DNA of the CDR3 is TGTGCCAGCAGCTCCGGGGGGGAAAAACTGTTTTTT.

The V call is TRBV29-1, the J call TRBJ2-6; D remains ambiguous. Per the germline V gene, CDR1 is SQVTM and CDR2 is ANQGSEA. The CDR3 runs 16 residues. With 2 bases removed from V and 0 bases from J, the gap between germline ends came to 11 bases. This chain's CDR3 is CSVEFWVSSGANVLTF. The CDR3 nucleotides are TGCAGCGTTGAATTTTGGGTTAGCTCTGGGGCCAACGTCCTGACTTTC.

The rearrangement joins TRBV28 to TRBJ1-1, with D possibly TRBD1 on 6 matching bases. Germline values: CDR1 MDHEN, CDR2 SYDVKM. The CDR3 is 14 amino acids. Trimming stripped 2 bases from V and 5 bases from J, with 12 bases between. The DNA for the CDR3 is TGTGCCAGCAGTTTAAGGGGGGCGCTTACTGAAGCTTTCTTT. Its protein product is CASSLRGALTEAFF.

The chain links TRBV9 to TRBJ1-1; D is unresolved. CDR1 is SGDLS and CDR2 is YYNGEE in the germline V gene. The CDR3 totals 13 residues. V was shortened by 7 bases and J by 0 bases, with 10 bases between the two germline ends. CDR3 sequence reads: CASGLDLNTEAFF. DNA for the CDR3: TGTGCCAGCGGTTTGGACTTGAACACTGAAGCTTTCTTT.

The V gene is TRBV7-9, the J gene TRBJ2-7; the match to TRBD2 covers 12 bases. This CDR3 contains 18 residues. V lost 1 base, J lost 2 bases, and 9 bases stayed unmatched. Germline V gene data show CDR1 as SEHNR and CDR2 as FQNEAQ (reference sequence). The CDR3 sequence: CASSLGGRTSGTTYEQYF. The CDR3 DNA reads TGTGCCAGCAGCTTAGGGGGGAGGACTAGCGGGACGACCTACGAGCAGTACTTC. Full variable domain (remainder filled in from reference TRBV7-9 and TRBJ2-7): DTGVSQNPRHKITKRGQNVTFRCDPISEHNRLYWYRQTLGQGPEFLTYFQNEAQLEKSRLLSDRFSAERPKGSFSTLEIQRTEQGDSAMYLCASSLGGRTSGTTYEQYFGPGTRLTVT.

The CDR3 DNA sequence: TGCGCCAGCAGCCAACTCGGGTTTAGGCGTGGACAGGGAAAGTTCGACTATGGCTACACCTTC. Encoded protein: CASSQLGFRRGQGKFDYGYTF. The chain is built from TRBV4-1 and TRBJ1-2; 8 bases match TRBD1. With V trimmed by 2 bases and J by 3 bases, 23 bases remained unmatched. The CDR3 runs 21 residues. Per the germline V gene, CDR1 is MGHRA and CDR2 is YSYEKL.

In the case of this clone: Its ends do not fully match the called genes, so a read error is possible. The chain uses TRBV7-7 and TRBJ1-5; 9 bases line up with TRBD1. This CDR3 has 15 amino acids. Germline V lookup: CDR1 SSHAT, CDR2 FNYEAQ (reference sequence). The CDR3 DNA follows: TGTGCTAGCAGTCGTTCGGGACAGGGTCGTCGGGCCCAGCATTTT. Amino acid sequence: CASSRSGQGRRAQHF.

J is TRBJ1-6 and V is TRBV15, with a tentative D call TRBD1 (5 bases). Trimming shortened V by 8 bases and J by 10 bases, and 15 bases separated the two germline ends. The length of the CDR3 is 13 residues. Germline loops: CDR1 LNHNV, CDR2 YYDKDF (reference sequence). The CDR3 protein is CATRPGWGSPLHF. The CDR3 DNA reads as TGTGCCACCCGTCCTGGGTGGGGCTCACCCCTCCACTTT.

The chain uses TRBV5-8 and TRBJ2-6; D tentatively fits TRBD1 or TRBD2 (5 bases each). Per the germline V gene, CDR1 is SGHTS and CDR2 is YDEGEE. The CDR3 has 16 amino acids. Between the trimmed V and J ends, which lost 0 bases and 12 bases, there was a span of 19 bases. CDR3 sequence: CASSLVGDGSLIVLTF. CDR3 nucleotide sequence: TGTGCCAGCAGCTTGGTGGGGGACGGATCCCTTATCGTCCTGACTTTC.

This chain joins TRBV6-5 and TRBJ2-7; no firm D call. From germline, CDR1 is MNHEY and CDR2 SVGAGI. V was pared by 0 bases and J by 2 bases, with 14 bases between. CDR3 size: 16 residues. The CDR3 DNA is TGTGCCAGCAGTTACTCGAAACACACCGTAACCTACGAGCAGTACTTC. It specifies CASSYSKHTVTYEQYF.

The chain recombines TRBV6-6 with TRBJ1-3; a possible D gene is TRBD1 (5 bases). Germline CDR1 and CDR2: MNHNY and SVGAGI (reference sequence). Trimming stripped 9 bases from V and 0 bases from J, with 15 bases between. There are 15 residues in the CDR3. The CDR3 nucleotides are TGTGCCAGTTTTGAGGGACGGCACTCTGGAAACACCATATATTTT. Amino acids: CASFEGRHSGNTIYF.